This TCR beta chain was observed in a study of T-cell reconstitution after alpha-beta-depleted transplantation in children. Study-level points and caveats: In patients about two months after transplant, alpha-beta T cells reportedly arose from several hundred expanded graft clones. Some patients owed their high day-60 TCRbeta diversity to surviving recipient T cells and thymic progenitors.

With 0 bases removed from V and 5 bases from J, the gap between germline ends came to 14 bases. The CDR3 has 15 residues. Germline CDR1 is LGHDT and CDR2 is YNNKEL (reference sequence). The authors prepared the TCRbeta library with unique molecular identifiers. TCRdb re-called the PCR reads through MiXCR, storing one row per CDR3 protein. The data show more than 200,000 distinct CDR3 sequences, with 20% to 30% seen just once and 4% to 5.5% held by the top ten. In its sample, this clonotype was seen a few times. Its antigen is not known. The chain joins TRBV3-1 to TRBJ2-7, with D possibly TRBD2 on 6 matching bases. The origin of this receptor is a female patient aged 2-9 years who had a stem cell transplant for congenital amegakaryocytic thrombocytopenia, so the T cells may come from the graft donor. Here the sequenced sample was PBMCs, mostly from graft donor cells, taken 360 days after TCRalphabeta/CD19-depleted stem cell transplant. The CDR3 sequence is CASSQDISGFNEQYF. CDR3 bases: TGTGCCAGCAGCCAAGATATCAGCGGGTTCAACGAGCAGTACTTC.